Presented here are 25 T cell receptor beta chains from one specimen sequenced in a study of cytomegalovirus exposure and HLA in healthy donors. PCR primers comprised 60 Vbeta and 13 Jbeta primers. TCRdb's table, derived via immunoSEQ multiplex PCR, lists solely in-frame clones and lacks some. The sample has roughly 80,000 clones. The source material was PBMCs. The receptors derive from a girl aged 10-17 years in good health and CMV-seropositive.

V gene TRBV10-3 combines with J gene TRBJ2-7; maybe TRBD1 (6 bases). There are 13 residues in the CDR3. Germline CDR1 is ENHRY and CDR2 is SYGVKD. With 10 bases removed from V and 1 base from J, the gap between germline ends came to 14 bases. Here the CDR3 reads CATSDSTSYEQYF. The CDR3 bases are TGTGCCACCTCGGACAGCACTTCCTACGAGCAGTACTTC.

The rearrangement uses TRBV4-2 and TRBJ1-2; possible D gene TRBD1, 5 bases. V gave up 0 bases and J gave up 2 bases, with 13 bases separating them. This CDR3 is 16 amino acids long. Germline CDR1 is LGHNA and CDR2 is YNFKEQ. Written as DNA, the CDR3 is TGTGCCAGCAGCCAAGATGAGGCAGGGCAGAACTATGGCTACACCTTC. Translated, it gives CASSQDEAGQNYGYTF.

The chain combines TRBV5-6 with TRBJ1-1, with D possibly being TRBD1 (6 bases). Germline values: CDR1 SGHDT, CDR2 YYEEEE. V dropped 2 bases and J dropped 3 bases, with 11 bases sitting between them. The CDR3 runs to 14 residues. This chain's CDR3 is CASSFPDRDTEAFF. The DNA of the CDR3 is TGTGCCAGCAGCTTTCCGGACAGAGACACTGAAGCTTTCTTT.

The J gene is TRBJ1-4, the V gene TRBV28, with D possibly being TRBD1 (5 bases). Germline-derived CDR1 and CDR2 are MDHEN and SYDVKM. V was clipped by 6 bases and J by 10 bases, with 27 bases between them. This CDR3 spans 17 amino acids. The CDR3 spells CASSPTKAGLYSAKLFF. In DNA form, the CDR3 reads TGTGCCAGCAGCCCGACGAAGGCAGGGCTTTATAGTGCAAAACTGTTTTTT.

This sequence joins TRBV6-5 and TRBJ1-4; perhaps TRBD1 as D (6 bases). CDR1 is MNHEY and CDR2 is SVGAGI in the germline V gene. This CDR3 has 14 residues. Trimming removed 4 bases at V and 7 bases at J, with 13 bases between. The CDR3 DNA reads TGTGCCAGCAGTTTCCGAGGGGGACGTGAAAAACTGTTTTTT. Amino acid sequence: CASSFRGGREKLFF.

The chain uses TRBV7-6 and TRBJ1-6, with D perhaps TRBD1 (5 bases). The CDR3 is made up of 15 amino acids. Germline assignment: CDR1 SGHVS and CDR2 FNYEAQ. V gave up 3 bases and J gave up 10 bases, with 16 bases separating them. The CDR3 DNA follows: TGTGCCAGCAGCTTCGGTCCAGGGAATGCGTCACCCCTCCACTTT. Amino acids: CASSFGPGNASPLHF.

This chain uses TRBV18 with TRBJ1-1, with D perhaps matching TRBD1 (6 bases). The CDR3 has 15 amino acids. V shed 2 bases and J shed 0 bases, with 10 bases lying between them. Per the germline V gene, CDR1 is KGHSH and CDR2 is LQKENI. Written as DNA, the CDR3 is TGTGCCAGCTCACCAGACAGGTCCCTGAACACTGAAGCTTTCTTT. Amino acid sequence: CASSPDRSLNTEAFF.

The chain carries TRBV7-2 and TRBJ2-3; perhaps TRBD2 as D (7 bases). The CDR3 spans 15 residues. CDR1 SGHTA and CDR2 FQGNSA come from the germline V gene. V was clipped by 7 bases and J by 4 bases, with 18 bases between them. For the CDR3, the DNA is TGTGCCAGCACCTCTGCCGGGGGGCCAGCAGATACGCAGTATTTT. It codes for CASTSAGGPADTQYF.

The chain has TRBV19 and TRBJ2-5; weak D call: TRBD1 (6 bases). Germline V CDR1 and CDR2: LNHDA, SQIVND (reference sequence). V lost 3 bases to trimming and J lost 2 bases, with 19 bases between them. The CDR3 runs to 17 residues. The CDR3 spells CASSIGLVYRAQETQYF. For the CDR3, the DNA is TGTGCCAGTAGTATCGGCCTAGTTTACAGGGCTCAAGAGACCCAGTACTTC.

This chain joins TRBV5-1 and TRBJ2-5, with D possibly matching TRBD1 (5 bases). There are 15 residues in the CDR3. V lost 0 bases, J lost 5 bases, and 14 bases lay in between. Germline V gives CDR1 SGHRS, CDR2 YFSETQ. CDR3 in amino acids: CASSLGLGQSETQYF. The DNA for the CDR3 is TGCGCCAGCAGCTTGGGCCTAGGACAATCGGAGACCCAGTACTTC.

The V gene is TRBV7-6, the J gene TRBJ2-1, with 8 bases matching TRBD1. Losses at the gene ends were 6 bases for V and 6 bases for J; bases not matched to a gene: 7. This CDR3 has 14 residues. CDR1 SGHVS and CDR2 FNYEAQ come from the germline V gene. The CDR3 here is CASRYGQGSNEQFF. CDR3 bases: TGTGCCAGCAGGTACGGACAGGGATCCAATGAGCAGTTCTTC.

In DNA form, the CDR3 reads TGTGCCAGCAGCTTAGCCGACAGGGCCAATTCACCCCTCCACTTT. This codes for CASSLADRANSPLHF. This chain links TRBV7-8 with TRBJ1-6; TRBD1 matches at 7 bases. The CDR3 consists of 15 residues. Germline loops: CDR1 SGHVS, CDR2 FQNEAQ. V lost 0 bases and J lost 7; bases outside the gene matches: 3.

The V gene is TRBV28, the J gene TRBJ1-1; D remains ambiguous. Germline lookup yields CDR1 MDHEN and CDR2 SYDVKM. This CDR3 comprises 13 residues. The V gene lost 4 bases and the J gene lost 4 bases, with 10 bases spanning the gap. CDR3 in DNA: TGTGCCAGCAGTTCCGACATATTCACTGAAGCTTTCTTT. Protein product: CASSSDIFTEAFF.

CDR3 protein: CASSPQTGGTEAFF. The DNA of the CDR3 is TGTGCCAGCAGCCCACAAACAGGGGGCACTGAAGCTTTCTTT. The genes are TRBV13 and TRBJ1-1, with TRBD1 identical over 8 bases. The ends lost 5 bases at V and 4 bases at J; junction bases unmatched: 6. The CDR3 totals 14 residues. CDR1 and CDR2 (germline): PRHDT, FYEKMQ (reference sequence).

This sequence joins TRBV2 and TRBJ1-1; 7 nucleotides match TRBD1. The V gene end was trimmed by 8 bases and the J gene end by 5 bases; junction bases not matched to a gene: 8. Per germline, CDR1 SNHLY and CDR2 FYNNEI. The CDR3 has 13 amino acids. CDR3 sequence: CASDQGGSTEAFF. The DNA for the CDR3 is TGTGCCAGCGACCAAGGGGGCTCGACTGAAGCTTTCTTT.

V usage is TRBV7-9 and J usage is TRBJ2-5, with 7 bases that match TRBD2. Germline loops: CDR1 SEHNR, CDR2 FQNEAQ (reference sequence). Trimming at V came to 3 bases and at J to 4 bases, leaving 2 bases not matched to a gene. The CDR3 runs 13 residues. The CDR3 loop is CASSLRGTETQYF. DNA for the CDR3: TGTGCCAGCAGCTTGCGGGGGACAGAGACCCAGTACTTC.

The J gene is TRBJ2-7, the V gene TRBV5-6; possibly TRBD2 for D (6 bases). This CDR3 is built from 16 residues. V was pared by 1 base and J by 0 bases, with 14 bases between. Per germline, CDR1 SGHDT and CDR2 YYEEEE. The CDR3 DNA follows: TGTGCCAGCAGCTTGTACCAGGACTATTTCTCCTACGAGCAGTACTTC. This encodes CASSLYQDYFSYEQYF.

CDR3 coding DNA: TGTGCCAGCAGGGTGGACAGGGTGAACACCGGGGAGCTGTTTTTT. Protein product: CASRVDRVNTGELFF. The genes are TRBV7-2 and TRBJ2-2, with TRBD1 matching over 8 bases. The CDR3 spans 15 residues. With V trimmed by 6 bases and J by 1 base, 4 bases remained unmatched. Germline-derived CDR1 and CDR2 are SGHTA and FQGNSA. The variable domain in full, with the rest retrieved from reference TRBV7-2 and TRBJ2-2, is GAGVSQSPSNKVTEKGKDVELRCDPISGHTALYWYRQSLGQGLEFLIYFQGNSAPDKSGLPSDRFSAERTGGSVSTLTIQRTQQEDSAVYLCASRVDRVNTGELFFGEGSRLTVL.

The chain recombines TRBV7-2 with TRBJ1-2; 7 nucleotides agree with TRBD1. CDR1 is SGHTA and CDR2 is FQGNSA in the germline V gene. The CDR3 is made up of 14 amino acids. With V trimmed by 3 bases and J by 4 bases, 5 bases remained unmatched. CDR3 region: CASSLGRGTYGYTF. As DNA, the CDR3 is TGTGCCAGCAGCTTGGGCAGGGGGACCTATGGCTACACCTTC. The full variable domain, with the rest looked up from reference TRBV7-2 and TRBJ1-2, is GAGVSQSPSNKVTEKGKDVELRCDPISGHTALYWYRQSLGQGLEFLIYFQGNSAPDKSGLPSDRFSAERTGGSVSTLTIQRTQQEDSAVYLCASSLGRGTYGYTFGSGTRLTVV.

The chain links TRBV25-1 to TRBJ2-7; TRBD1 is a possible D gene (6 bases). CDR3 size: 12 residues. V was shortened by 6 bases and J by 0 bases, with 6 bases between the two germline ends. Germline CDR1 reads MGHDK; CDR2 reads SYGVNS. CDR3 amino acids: CASRDSSYEQYF. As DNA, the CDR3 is TGTGCCAGCAGGGACAGCTCCTACGAGCAGTACTTC.

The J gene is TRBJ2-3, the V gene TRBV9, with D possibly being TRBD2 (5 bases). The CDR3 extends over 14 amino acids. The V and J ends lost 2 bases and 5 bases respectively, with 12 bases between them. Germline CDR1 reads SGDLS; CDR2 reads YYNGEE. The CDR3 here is CASSVGGLGDTQYF. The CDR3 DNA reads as TGTGCCAGCAGCGTCGGCGGGCTCGGAGATACGCAGTATTTT.

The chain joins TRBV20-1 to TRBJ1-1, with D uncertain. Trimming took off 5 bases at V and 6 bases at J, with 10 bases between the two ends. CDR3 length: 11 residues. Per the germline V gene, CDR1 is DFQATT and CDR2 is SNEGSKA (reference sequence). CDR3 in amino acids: CSALIVSEAFF. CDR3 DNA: TGCAGTGCTCTAATAGTATCTGAAGCTTTCTTT.

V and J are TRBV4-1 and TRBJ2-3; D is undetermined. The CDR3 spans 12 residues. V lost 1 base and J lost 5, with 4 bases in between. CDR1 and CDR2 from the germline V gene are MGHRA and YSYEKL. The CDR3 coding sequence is TGCGCCAGCAGCCAAGTCCAAGATACGCAGTATTTT. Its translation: CASSQVQDTQYF.

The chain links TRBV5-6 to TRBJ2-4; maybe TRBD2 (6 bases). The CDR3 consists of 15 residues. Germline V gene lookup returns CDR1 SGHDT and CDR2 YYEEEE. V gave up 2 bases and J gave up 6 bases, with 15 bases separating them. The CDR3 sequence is CASSFAGYIPNIQYF. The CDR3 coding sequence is TGTGCCAGCAGCTTTGCGGGATACATTCCAAACATTCAGTACTTC. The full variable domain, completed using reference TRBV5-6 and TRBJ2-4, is DAGVTQSPTHLIKTRGQQVTLRCSPKSGHDTVSWYQQALGQGPQFIFQYYEEEERQRGNFPDRFSGHQFPNYSSELNVNALLLGDSALYLCASSFAGYIPNIQYFGAGTRLSVL.

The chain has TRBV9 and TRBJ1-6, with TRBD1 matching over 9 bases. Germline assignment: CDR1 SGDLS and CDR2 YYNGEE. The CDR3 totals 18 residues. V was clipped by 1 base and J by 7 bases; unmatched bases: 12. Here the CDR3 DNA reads TGTGCCAGCAGCGTAAGGGGGGACAGGGCATCAAGAAATTCACCCCTCCACTTT. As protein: CASSVRGDRASRNSPLHF.